This TCR beta chain came from a study of blood T cell repertoires in COVID-19. Study background: Material from acute and convalescent COVID-19 was sourced from the United States, Italy and Spain.

Germline V CDR1 and CDR2: MNHEY, SMNVEV (reference sequence). CDR3 size: 15 residues. Trimming shortened V by 0 bases and J by 0 bases, and 8 bases separated the two germline ends. Per the original methods: How many nucleated cells were present was estimated from reference gene primer amplification. Using immunoSEQ multiplex PCR, the repertoire was profiled, and TCRdb retains in-frame clones only, with some absent. That table is the source of V, J and clone size, and D and trimming were worked out from the DNA. The sample lists some 94,000 clones, 55% to 80% occurring once. The sample holds many counts of this clone.

The chain employs TRBV27 and TRBJ1-1, with D possibly matching TRBD1 (5 bases). This TCR derives from a woman aged 55-70 years in a cohort sampled during active or convalescent COVID-19. The sequenced material came from peripheral blood. The CDR3 DNA is TGTGCCAGCAGTTTATCAGGGGTGGTGAACACTGAAGCTTTCTTT. Its protein product is CASSLSGVVNTEAFF.